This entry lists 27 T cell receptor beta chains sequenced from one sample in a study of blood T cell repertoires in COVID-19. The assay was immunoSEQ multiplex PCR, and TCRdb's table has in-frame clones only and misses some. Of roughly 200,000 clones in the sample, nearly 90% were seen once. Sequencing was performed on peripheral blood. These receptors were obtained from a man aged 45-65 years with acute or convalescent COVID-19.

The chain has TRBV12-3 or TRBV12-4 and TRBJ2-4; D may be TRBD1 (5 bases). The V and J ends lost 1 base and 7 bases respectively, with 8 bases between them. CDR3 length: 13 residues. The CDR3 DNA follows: TGTGCCAGCAGTTTAGGGGGCTCGAACATTCAGTACTTC. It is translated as CASSLGGSNIQYF.

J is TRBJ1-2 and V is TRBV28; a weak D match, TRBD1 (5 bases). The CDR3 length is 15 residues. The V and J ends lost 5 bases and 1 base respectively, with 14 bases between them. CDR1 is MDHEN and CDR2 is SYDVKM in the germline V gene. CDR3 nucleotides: TGTGCCAGCAGTCCAACTTCGACAGTTAACTATGGCTACACCTTC. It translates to CASSPTSTVNYGYTF.

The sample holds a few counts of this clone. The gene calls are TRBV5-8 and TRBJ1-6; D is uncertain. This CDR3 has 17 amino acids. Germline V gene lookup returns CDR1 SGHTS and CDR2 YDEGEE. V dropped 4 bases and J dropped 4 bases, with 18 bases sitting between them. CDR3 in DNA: TGTGCCAGCAGCCTGGCCGGAGGACGGTTGTATAATTCACCCCTCCACTTT. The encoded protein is CASSLAGGRLYNSPLHF.

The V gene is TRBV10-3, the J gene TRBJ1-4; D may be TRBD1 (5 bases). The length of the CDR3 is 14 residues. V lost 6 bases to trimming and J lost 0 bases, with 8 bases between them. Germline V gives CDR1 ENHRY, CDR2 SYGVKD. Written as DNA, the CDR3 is TGTGCCATCAGGCAGGGTGCAACTAATGAAAAACTGTTTTTT. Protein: CAIRQGATNEKLFF.

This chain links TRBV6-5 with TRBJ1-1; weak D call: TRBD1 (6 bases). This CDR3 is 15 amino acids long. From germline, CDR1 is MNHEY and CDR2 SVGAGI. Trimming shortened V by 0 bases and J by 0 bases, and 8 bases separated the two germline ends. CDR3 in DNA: TGTGCCAGCAGTTACTCGAGGGGGATGAACACTGAAGCTTTCTTT. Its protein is CASSYSRGMNTEAFF.

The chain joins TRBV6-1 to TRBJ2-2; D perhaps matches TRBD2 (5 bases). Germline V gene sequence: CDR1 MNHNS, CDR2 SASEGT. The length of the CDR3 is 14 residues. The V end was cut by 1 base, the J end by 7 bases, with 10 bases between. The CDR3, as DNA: TGTGCCAGCAGTGAAGTCGGAGGTAGCGGGGAGCTGTTTTTT. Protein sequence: CASSEVGGSGELFF.

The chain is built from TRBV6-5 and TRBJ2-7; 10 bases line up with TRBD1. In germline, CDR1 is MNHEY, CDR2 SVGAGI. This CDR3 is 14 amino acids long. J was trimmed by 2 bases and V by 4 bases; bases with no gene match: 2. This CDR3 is CASSLDRGPYEQYF. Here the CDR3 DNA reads TGTGCCAGCAGTTTAGACAGGGGGCCCTACGAGCAGTACTTC.

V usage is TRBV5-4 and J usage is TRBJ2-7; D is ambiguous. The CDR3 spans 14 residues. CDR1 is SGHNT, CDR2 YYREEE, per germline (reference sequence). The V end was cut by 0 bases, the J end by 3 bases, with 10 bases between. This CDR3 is CASSLGPEVYEQYF. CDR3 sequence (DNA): TGTGCCAGCAGCTTGGGCCCTGAGGTCTACGAGCAGTACTTC.

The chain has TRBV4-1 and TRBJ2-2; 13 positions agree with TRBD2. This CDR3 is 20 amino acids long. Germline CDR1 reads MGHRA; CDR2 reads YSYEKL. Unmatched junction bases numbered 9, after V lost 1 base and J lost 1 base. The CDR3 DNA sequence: TGCGCCAGCAGCCAAGTAATGATACTAGCGGGGGGGCTGAACACCGGGGAGCTGTTTTTT. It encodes CASSQVMILAGGLNTGELFF.

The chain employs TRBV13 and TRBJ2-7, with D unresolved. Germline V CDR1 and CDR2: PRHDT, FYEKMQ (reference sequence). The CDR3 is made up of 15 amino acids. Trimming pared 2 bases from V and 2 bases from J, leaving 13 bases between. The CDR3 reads CASSLPKQFPYEQYF. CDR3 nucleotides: TGTGCCAGCAGCTTACCTAAACAGTTTCCCTACGAGCAGTACTTC.

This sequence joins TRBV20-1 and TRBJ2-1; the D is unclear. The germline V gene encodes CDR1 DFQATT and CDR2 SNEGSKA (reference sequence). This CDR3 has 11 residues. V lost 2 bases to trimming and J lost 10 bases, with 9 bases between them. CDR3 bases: TGCAGTGCTAGATATCTCAGGGAGCAGTTCTTC. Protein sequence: CSARYLREQFF.

CDR3: CASSQGQKTDTQYF. DNA of the CDR3: TGTGCCAGCAGCCAGGGACAGAAGACAGATACGCAGTATTTT. The chain carries TRBV3-1 (or the pseudogene TRBV3-2) and TRBJ2-3; 7 bases match TRBD1. Germline CDR1 is LGHDT and CDR2 is YNNKEL (reference sequence). The V and J ends lost 3 bases and 3 bases, in that order; junction bases with no gene match: 3. The CDR3 has 14 residues.

CDR3 DNA: TGTGCCAGCAGCTCCGAACAGGGTATGATAGAGGAGACCCAGTACTTC. This gives the protein CASSSEQGMIEETQYF. The chain links TRBV7-6 to TRBJ2-5; possibly TRBD1 for D (6 bases). Trimming removed 4 bases from V and 5 bases from J, with 20 bases in between. Looked up from germline, CDR1 is SGHVS and CDR2 is FNYEAQ. This CDR3 is 16 amino acids long.

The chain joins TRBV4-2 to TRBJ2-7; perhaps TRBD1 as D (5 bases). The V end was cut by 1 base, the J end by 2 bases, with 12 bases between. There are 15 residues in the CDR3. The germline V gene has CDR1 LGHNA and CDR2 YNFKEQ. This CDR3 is CASSQVFGQTYEQYF. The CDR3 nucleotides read TGTGCCAGCAGCCAAGTCTTCGGACAAACCTACGAGCAGTACTTC.

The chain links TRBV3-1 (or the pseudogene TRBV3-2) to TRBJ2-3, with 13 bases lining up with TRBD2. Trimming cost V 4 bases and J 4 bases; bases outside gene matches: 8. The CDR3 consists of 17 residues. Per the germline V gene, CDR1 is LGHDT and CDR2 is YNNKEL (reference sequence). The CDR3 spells CASSPSGLAGVADTQYF. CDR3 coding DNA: TGTGCCAGCAGCCCAAGCGGACTAGCGGGGGTGGCAGATACGCAGTATTTT.

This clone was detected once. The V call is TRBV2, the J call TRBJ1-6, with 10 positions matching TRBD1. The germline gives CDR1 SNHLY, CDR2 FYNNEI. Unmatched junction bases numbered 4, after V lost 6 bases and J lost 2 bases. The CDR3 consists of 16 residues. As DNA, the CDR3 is TGTGCCAGCAGGGACAGGGGGACTACCTATAATTCACCCCTCCACTTT. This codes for CASRDRGTTYNSPLHF. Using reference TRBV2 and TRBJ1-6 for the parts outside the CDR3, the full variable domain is EPEVTQTPSHQVTQMGQEVILRCVPISNHLYFYWYRQILGQKVEFLVSFYNNEISEKSEIFDDQFSVERPDGSNFTLKIRSTKLEDSAMYFCASRDRGTTYNSPLHFGNGTRLTVT.

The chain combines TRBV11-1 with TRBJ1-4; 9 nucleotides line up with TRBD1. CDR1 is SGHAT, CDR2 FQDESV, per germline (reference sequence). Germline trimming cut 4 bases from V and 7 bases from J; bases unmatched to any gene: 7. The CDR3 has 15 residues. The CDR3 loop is CASSYRGQGSEKLFF. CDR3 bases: TGTGCCAGCAGCTACCGGGGACAGGGTTCTGAAAAACTGTTTTTT.

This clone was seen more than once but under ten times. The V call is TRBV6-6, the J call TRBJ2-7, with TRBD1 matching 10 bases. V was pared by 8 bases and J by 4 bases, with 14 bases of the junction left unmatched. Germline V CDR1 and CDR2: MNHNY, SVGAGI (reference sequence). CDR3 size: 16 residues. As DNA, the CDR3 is TGTGCCAGCGGGCCGGCTCCGGGACAGGGGTTATACGAGCAGTACTTC. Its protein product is CASGPAPGQGLYEQYF.

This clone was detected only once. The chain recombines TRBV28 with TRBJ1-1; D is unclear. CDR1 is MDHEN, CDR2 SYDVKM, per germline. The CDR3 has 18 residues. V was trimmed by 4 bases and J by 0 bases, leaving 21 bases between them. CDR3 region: CASSSRNYILRMNTEAFF. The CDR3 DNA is TGTGCCAGCAGTTCCCGAAACTACATACTTCGGATGAACACTGAAGCTTTCTTT.

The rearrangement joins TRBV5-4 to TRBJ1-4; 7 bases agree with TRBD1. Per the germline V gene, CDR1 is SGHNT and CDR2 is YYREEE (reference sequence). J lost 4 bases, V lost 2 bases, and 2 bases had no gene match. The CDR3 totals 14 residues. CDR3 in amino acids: CASSFDRDNEKLFF. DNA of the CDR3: TGTGCCAGCAGCTTCGACAGGGATAATGAAAAACTGTTTTTT.

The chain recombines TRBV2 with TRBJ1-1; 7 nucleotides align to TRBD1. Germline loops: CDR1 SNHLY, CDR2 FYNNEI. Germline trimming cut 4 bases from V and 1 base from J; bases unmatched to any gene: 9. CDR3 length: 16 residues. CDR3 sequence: CASSGSSGTENTEAFF. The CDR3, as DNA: TGTGCCAGCAGTGGTAGCTCTGGGACAGAGAACACTGAAGCTTTCTTT. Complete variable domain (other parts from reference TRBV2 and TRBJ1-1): EPEVTQTPSHQVTQMGQEVILRCVPISNHLYFYWYRQILGQKVEFLVSFYNNEISEKSEIFDDQFSVERPDGSNFTLKIRSTKLEDSAMYFCASSGSSGTENTEAFFGQGTRLTVV.

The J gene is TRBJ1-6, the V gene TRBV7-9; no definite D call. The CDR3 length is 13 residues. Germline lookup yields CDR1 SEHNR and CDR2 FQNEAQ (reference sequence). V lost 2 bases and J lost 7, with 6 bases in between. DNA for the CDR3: TGTGCCAGCAGCTTAAGAGAAAATTCACCCCTCCACTTT. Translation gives CASSLRENSPLHF.

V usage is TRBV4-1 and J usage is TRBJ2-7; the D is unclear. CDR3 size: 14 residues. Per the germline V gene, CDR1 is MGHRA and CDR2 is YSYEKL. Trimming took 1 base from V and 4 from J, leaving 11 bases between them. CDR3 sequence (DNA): TGCGCCAGCAGCCAAGTATACGGAGAGTACGAGCAGTACGTC. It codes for CASSQVYGEYEQYV.

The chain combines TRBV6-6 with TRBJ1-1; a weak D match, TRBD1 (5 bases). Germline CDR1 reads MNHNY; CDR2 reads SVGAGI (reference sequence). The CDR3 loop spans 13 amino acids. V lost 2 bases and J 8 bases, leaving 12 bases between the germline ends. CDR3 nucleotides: TGTGCCAGCAGTTACGTGGGGGGGATAGAAGCTTTCTTT. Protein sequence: CASSYVGGIEAFF.

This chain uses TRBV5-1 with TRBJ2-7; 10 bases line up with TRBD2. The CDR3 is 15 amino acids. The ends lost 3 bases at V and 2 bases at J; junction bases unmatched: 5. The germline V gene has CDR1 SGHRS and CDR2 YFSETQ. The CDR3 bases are TGCGCCAGCAGCTCCACTAGCGGGAAGACCTACGAGCAGTACTTC. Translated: CASSSTSGKTYEQYF.

CDR3 bases: TGTGCCAGCAGTTTATTTTCAGGGAACTATGGCTACACCTTC. This translates into CASSLFSGNYGYTF. This chain links TRBV27 with TRBJ1-2; D is possibly TRBD1 (5 bases). Germline V gives CDR1 MNHEY, CDR2 SMNVEV (reference sequence). This CDR3 is 14 amino acids long. With 1 base removed from V and 2 bases from J, the gap between germline ends came to 8 bases.

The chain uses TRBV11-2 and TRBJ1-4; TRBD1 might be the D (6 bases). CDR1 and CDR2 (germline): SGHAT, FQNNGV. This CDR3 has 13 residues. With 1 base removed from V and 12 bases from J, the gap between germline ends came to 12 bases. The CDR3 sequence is CASSLVVAGELFF. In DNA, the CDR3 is TGTGCCAGCAGCTTAGTTGTGGCAGGGGAACTGTTTTTT.